The 26 T cell receptor beta chains reported below all come from one sample, sequenced in a study of blood T cells in healthy people across ages. A second PCR, run for roughly 7 to 12 cycles, used a sample-barcoded 5' primer plus a J-beta primer mix. TCRdb fed the 5' RACE reads into MiXCR, producing one record per CDR3 protein. The data show about 670,000 distinct CDR3 sequences, about 50% seen once. The sample consisted of blood. All receptors derive from a woman aged 80 or over in good health.

The chain is built from TRBV20-1 and TRBJ2-5; D may be TRBD1 or TRBD2 (5 bases each). Germline V CDR1 and CDR2: DFQATT, SNEGSKA (reference sequence). V shed 4 bases and J shed 7 bases, with 13 bases lying between them. This CDR3 is 12 amino acids long. The CDR3 DNA sequence: TGCAGTGCTACCGGGACCACGGGGACCCAGTACTTC. Encoded protein: CSATGTTGTQYF.

Notes on this clonotype: Relative to the germline gene, one junction end is altered; a read error may explain this. The J gene is TRBJ2-3, the V gene TRBV4-3, with 7 nucleotides matching TRBD2. CDR1 LGHNA and CDR2 YSLEER come from the germline V gene. The CDR3 sequence is 14 residues long. CDR3 bases: TGCGCCAGCATCCAAGAGCTAGCGGAAGATACGCAGTATTTT. Protein: CASIQELAEDTQYF.

This clonotype has more than one count but fewer than ten. This could be a read error, since a much larger clone is one nucleotide away. The genes are TRBV3-1 and TRBJ2-1; D gene ambiguous. V lost 5 bases and J lost 10, with 21 bases in between. Germline V gene sequence: CDR1 LGHDT, CDR2 YNNKEL (reference sequence). The CDR3 has 15 amino acids. The CDR3 here is CASSNDRITLDEQFF. For the CDR3, the DNA is TGTGCCAGCAGCAACGACCGAATAACCCTTGACGAGCAGTTCTTC.

This clonotype has at least ten counts. Here the CDR3 DNA reads TGTGCCATCAGTGATCTTTACGAGCAGTACTTC. Residues: CAISDLYEQYF. The chain is built from TRBV10-3 and TRBJ2-7, with D uncertain. Deletions cut 3 bases from V and 4 bases from J, with 4 bases between. CDR3 length equals 11 residues. CDR1 and CDR2 from the germline V gene are ENHRY and SYGVKD.

There are many counts of this clonotype. This rearrangement joins TRBV7-3 to TRBJ2-3; D is uncertain. This CDR3 comprises 16 residues. The germline CDR1 and CDR2 sequences are SGHTA and FQGTGA. With 0 bases removed from V and 4 bases from J, the gap between germline ends came to 14 bases. CDR3 loop: CASSLTLVQSADTQYF. CDR3 in DNA: TGTGCCAGCAGCTTAACTTTGGTACAGTCGGCAGATACGCAGTATTTT.

This clonotype was detected ten times or more. The chain combines TRBV12-3 or TRBV12-4 with TRBJ2-5; D is unclear. The CDR3 is made up of 14 amino acids. V lost 5 bases, J lost 2 bases, and 12 bases lay in between. The CDR3 sequence: CASSRVRVQETQYF. CDR3 sequence (DNA): TGTGCCAGCAGTCGCGTAAGGGTTCAAGAGACCCAGTACTTC.

This clonotype was counted at least ten times. This sequence joins TRBV6-1 and TRBJ2-4, with a possible D match to TRBD1 (5 bases). Germline lookup yields CDR1 MNHNS and CDR2 SASEGT. The CDR3 has 13 residues. V was trimmed by 6 bases and J by 8 bases, leaving 14 bases between them. The CDR3 is CASSRRQSDIQYF. CDR3 DNA: TGTGCCAGCAGCCGAAGACAGTCAGACATTCAGTACTTC.

This clonotype has at least ten counts. The chain joins TRBV12-3 or TRBV12-4 to TRBJ1-5; 7 bases align to TRBD1. CDR3 size: 14 residues. The junction had 3 bases not matched to a gene; V was cut back by 5 bases and J by 2 bases. DNA of the CDR3: TGTGCCAGCAGTAACAGGGGCGGCAATCAGCCCCAGCATTTT. This gives the protein CASSNRGGNQPQHF.

In this sample, this clonotype turned up many times. This rearrangement joins TRBV6-6 to TRBJ1-6; D unresolved. CDR3 length: 16 amino acids. Germline V CDR1 and CDR2: MNHNY, SVGAGI (reference sequence). The V gene lost 0 bases and the J gene lost 6 bases, with 12 bases spanning the gap. The CDR3 DNA reads as TGTGCCAGCAGTTACTCTGGTGGCAACCTTAATTCACCCCTCCACTTT. Protein sequence: CASSYSGGNLNSPLHF.

Turning to this clonotype: A much larger clone differs by one base, so this may be a read error. The rearrangement joins TRBV5-1 to TRBJ2-1; possibly TRBD1 or TRBD2 for D (5 bases each). V was pared by 6 bases and J by 7 bases, with 17 bases between. This CDR3 has 14 residues. CDR1 and CDR2 (germline): SGHRS, YFSETQ. The CDR3 DNA sequence: TGCGCCAGCACCCGCCAGAGGGGCTTTAATGAGCAGTTCTTC. Translation: CASTRQRGFNEQFF.

In the case of this clonotype: A single base separates this from a much larger clone, so it may be a read error. This chain joins TRBV10-3 and TRBJ2-7; D gene ambiguous. V was clipped by 3 bases and J by 5 bases, with 17 bases between them. CDR3 length: 15 amino acids. Per the germline V gene, CDR1 is ENHRY and CDR2 is SYGVKD. The CDR3 loop is CAISDWPLSTDEQYF. CDR3 in DNA: TGTGCCATCAGTGACTGGCCGTTGTCTACTGACGAGCAGTACTTC.

With respect to this clonotype: A much larger clone lies one base from this, so it may be a read error. The gene calls are TRBV7-2 and TRBJ2-3; TRBD2 might be the D (6 bases). CDR1 and CDR2 (germline): SGHTA, FQGNSA. This CDR3 has 15 amino acids. Trimming pared 5 bases from V and 1 base from J, leaving 13 bases between. The CDR3: CASSPGLFGTDTQYF. In nucleotides, the CDR3 is TGTGCCAGCAGCCCGGGACTTTTTGGCACAGATACGCAGTATTTT.

The rearrangement links TRBV11-1 to TRBJ2-3, with no clear D. CDR3 size: 16 residues. V was cut by 1 base and J by 4 bases, with 15 bases left in between. CDR1 is SGHAT and CDR2 is FQDESV in the germline V gene (reference sequence). DNA for the CDR3: TGTGCCAGCAGCTTAGTAATGGGGAAGGCGGCAGATACGCAGTATTTT. It specifies CASSLVMGKAADTQYF.

J is TRBJ2-7 and V is TRBV27, with 7 bases matching TRBD2. The germline V gene encodes CDR1 MNHEY and CDR2 SMNVEV (reference sequence). V trimming: 5 bases; J trimming: 8 bases; junction bases outside the gene matches: 12. The CDR3 is 14 amino acids. The chain's CDR3 is CASSGGSPGNKQYF. In nucleotides, the CDR3 is TGTGCCAGCAGTGGCGGGAGCCCCGGGAACAAGCAGTACTTC.

The chain couples TRBV7-2 to TRBJ2-7; the D is unclear. Per germline, CDR1 SGHTA and CDR2 FQGNSA. The germline V and J ends were trimmed by 2 bases and 0 bases, with 5 bases remaining between them. This CDR3 has 13 amino acids. The CDR3 region has the DNA TGTGCCAGCAGCTTAACACACTCCTACGAGCAGTACTTC. Its translation is CASSLTHSYEQYF.

The chain links TRBV20-1 to TRBJ2-1, with no clear D. CDR3 length equals 14 residues. Deletions cut 1 base from V and 5 bases from J, with 12 bases between. Germline loops: CDR1 DFQATT, CDR2 SNEGSKA (reference sequence). The CDR3 DNA reads TGCAGTGCTAGAGGCCGGATCCGCCACAATGAGCAGTTCTTC. Amino acids: CSARGRIRHNEQFF.

J is TRBJ2-1 and V is TRBV2; D gene uncertain. The germline gives CDR1 SNHLY, CDR2 FYNNEI. The CDR3 runs to 14 residues. Trimming left V 7 bases short and J 8 bases short, with 18 bases between. In DNA form, the CDR3 reads TGTGCCAGCACCGACGCCTCCTTCGACCATGAGCAGTTCTTC. Translation gives CASTDASFDHEQFF.

This clonotype was recorded many times. J is TRBJ2-1 and V is TRBV5-1; D not certain. V was trimmed by 2 bases and J by 4 bases, leaving 10 bases between them. CDR1 is SGHRS, CDR2 YFSETQ, per germline. CDR3 length: 14 amino acids. The CDR3 spells CASSLGSEYNEQFF. The CDR3 nucleotides read TGCGCCAGCAGCTTAGGGTCCGAGTACAATGAGCAGTTCTTC. The full variable domain, its missing parts supplied by reference TRBV5-1 and TRBJ2-1, is KAGVTQTPRYLIKTRGQQVTLSCSPISGHRSVSWYQQTPGQGLQFLFEYFSETQRNKGNFPGRFSGRQFSNSRSEMNVSTLELGDSALYLCASSLGSEYNEQFFGPGTRLTVL.

The J gene is TRBJ1-1, the V gene TRBV12-3 or TRBV12-4, with D possibly being TRBD1 (6 bases). The CDR3 consists of 12 residues. V lost 5 bases and J 3 bases, leaving 7 bases between the germline ends. CDR3 DNA: TGTGCCAGCAGTCAGGGGTACACTGAAGCTTTCTTT. Encoded protein: CASSQGYTEAFF.

This clonotype was recorded a few times. The chain is built from TRBV27 and TRBJ2-1; the match to TRBD2 covers 10 bases. Germline values: CDR1 MNHEY, CDR2 SMNVEV (reference sequence). V shed 5 bases, J shed 3 bases, and the junction held 10 bases outside the gene matches. The length of the CDR3 is 17 residues. The CDR3: CASSVLPQRGGYNEQFF. CDR3 DNA sequence: TGTGCCAGCAGTGTCCTCCCCCAGCGGGGGGGCTACAATGAGCAGTTCTTC.

In its sample, this clonotype was seen many times. The genes are TRBV6-6 and TRBJ1-6, with TRBD1 matching over 9 bases. This CDR3 has 14 amino acids. The junction had 2 bases not matched to a gene; V was cut back by 4 bases and J by 7 bases. Germline V lookup: CDR1 MNHNY, CDR2 SVGAGI (reference sequence). In DNA form, the CDR3 reads TGTGCCAGCAGTTTGACAGGGGGGAATTCACCCCTCCACTTT. It yields the protein CASSLTGGNSPLHF.

The V call is TRBV7-7, the J call TRBJ2-7; a possible D gene is TRBD2 (6 bases). With the DNA end fitting TRBJ2-5 better, the J assignment may be wrong. The CDR3 spans 14 residues. Germline lookup yields CDR1 SSHAT and CDR2 FNYEAQ (reference sequence). In DNA, the CDR3 is TGTGCCAGCAGCCCGGGACTCAATAGGGAGACCCAGTACTTC. Translation gives CASSPGLNRETQYF.

This clonotype was found many times. The chain recombines TRBV6-5 with TRBJ2-7; D is undetermined. The CDR3 extends over 13 amino acids. Germline lookup yields CDR1 MNHEY and CDR2 SVGAGI. Trimming pared 2 bases from V and 1 base from J, leaving 6 bases between. This CDR3 is CASSYAPSYEQYF. In DNA form, the CDR3 reads TGTGCCAGCAGTTACGCCCCTTCCTACGAGCAGTACTTC.

About this clonotype itself: At one end, the junction sequence differs from germline, possibly due to a read error. This chain joins TRBV2 and TRBJ1-5; D perhaps matches TRBD1 (6 bases). Germline V lookup: CDR1 SNHLY, CDR2 FYNNEI. This CDR3 contains 15 residues. For the CDR3, the DNA is TGTGCCGGCAGCCAACCAGGGGCTAGCAATCAGCCCCAGCATTTT. Translated: CAGSQPGASNQPQHF.

This clonotype was observed a few times. The CDR3 loop is CASSGTGVPYEQYF. CDR3 bases: TGTGCCAGCAGCGGGACAGGGGTGCCCTACGAGCAGTACTTC. The J gene is TRBJ2-7, the V gene TRBV28, with 10 bases fitting TRBD1. Germline values: CDR1 MDHEN, CDR2 SYDVKM. CDR3 size: 14 residues. The trim removed 6 bases at V and 2 bases at J, leaving 4 bases unmatched.

This clonotype was recorded a few times. This sequence joins TRBV20-1 and TRBJ2-5, with D unresolved. CDR3 length equals 21 residues. Germline V CDR1 and CDR2: DFQATT, SNEGSKA (reference sequence). Deletions cut 1 base from V and 0 bases from J, with 30 bases between. The CDR3 reads CSARALPLDPEQTRYQETQYF. In DNA form, the CDR3 reads TGCAGTGCTAGAGCTCTTCCCCTTGACCCCGAACAGACTCGGTACCAAGAGACCCAGTACTTC.